The subject of this entry is one TCR beta chain. The sample belongs to a study of blood T cell repertoires in COVID-19. Study-wide context: PBMCs, B-cell-depleted T cells, or T cells provided the cDNA or gDNA that made up the material.

Cohort placement rested on clinical history that participants reported themselves. The data were produced by immunoSEQ multiplex PCR, yet TCRdb's version contains in-frame clones alone and is incomplete. The data contain a few hundred thousand clones, roughly 84% of them seen just once; the ten biggest clones take up 6.8%. This CDR3 contains 12 residues. Germline V gene sequence: CDR1 SGHAT, CDR2 FQNNGV. V was clipped by 5 bases and J by 4 bases, with 7 bases between them. This TCR was recovered from a woman aged 40 to 50 who had recovered from COVID-19. The chain links TRBV11-2 to TRBJ2-3; unclear D gene. The sequenced sample consisted of PBMCs or T cells enriched from blood (not recorded which). CDR3 loop: CASSTIPDTQYF. CDR3 in DNA: TGTGCCAGCAGCACAATTCCAGATACGCAGTATTTT.